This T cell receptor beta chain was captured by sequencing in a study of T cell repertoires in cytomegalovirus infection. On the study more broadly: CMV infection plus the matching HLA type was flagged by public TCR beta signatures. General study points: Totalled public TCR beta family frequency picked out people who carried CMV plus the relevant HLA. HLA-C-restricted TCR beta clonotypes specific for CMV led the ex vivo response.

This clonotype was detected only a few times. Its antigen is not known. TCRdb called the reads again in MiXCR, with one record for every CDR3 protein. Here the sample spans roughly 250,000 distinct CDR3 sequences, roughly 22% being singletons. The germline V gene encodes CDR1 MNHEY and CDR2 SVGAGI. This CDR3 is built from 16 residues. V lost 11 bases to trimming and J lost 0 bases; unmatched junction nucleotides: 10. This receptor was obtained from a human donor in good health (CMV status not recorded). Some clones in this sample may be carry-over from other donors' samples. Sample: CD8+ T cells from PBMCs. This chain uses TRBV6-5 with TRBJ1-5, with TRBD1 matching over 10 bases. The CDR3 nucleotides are TGTGCCTCACGGGACAGGGGCCTAGATAGCAATCAGCCCCAGCATTTT. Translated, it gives CASRDRGLDSNQPQHF.